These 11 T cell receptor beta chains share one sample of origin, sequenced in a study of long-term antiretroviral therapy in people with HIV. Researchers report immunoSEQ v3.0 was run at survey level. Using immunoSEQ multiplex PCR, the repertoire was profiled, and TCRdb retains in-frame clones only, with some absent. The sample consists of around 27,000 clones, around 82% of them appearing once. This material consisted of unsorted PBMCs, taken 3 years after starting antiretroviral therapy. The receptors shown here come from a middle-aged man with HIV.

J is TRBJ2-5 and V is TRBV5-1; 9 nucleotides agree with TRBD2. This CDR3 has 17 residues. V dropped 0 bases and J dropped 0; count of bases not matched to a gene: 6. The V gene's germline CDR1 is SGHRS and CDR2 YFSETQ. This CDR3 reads CASSLGGSGSNQETQYF. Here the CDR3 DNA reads TGCGCCAGCAGCTTGGGGGGTAGCGGGAGTAACCAAGAGACCCAGTACTTC.

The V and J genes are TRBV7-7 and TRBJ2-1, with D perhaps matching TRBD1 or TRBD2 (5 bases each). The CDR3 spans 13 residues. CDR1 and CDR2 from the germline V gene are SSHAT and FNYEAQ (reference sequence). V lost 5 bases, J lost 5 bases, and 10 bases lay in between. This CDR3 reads CASSPGPHNEQFF. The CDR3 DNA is TGTGCCAGCAGCCCGGGACCTCACAATGAGCAGTTCTTC.

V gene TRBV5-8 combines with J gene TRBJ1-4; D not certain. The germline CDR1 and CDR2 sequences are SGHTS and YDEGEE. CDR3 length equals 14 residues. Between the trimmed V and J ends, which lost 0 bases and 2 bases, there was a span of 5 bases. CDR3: CASSLGLTNEKLFF. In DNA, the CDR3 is TGTGCCAGCAGCTTGGGACTCACTAATGAAAAACTGTTTTTT. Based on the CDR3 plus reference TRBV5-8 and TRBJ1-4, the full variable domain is EAGVTQSPTHLIKTRGQQATLRCSPISGHTSVYWYQQALGLGLQFLLWYDEGEERNRGNFPPRFSGRQFPNYSSELNVNALELEDSALYLCASSLGLTNEKLFFGSGTQLSVL.

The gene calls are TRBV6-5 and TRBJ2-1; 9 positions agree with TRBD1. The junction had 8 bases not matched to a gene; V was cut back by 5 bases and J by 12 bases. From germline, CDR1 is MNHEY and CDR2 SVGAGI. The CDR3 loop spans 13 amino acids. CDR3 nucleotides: TGTGCCAGCAGTGGGACAGGGCGAAATTTGCAGTTCTTC. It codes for CASSGTGRNLQFF.

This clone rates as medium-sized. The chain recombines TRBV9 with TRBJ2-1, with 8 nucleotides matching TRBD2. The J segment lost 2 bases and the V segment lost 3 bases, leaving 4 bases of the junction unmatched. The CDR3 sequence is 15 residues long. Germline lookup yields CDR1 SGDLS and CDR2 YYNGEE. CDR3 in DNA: TGTGCCAGCAGCGCAGCGGGAGTGCCCTACAATGAGCAGTTCTTC. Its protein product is CASSAAGVPYNEQFF.

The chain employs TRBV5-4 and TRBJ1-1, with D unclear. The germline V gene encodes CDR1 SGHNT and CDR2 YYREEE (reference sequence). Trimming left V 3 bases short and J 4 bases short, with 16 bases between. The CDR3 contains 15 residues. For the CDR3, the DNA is TGTGCCAGCAGCTCCAGCCGTGAAAGTAGCACTGAAGCTTTCTTT. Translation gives CASSSSRESSTEAFF.

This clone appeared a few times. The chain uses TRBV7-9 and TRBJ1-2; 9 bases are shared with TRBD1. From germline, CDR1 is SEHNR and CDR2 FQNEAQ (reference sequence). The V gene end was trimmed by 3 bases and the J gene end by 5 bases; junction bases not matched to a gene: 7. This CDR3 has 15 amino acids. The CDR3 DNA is TGTGCCAGCAGCTTGCCGGGACAGGGTCTGTATGGCTACACCTTC. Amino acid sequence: CASSLPGQGLYGYTF. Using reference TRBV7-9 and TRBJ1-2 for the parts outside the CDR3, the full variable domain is DTGVSQNPRHKITKRGQNVTFRCDPISEHNRLYWYRQTLGQGPEFLTYFQNEAQLEKSRLLSDRFSAERPKGSFSTLEIQRTEQGDSAMYLCASSLPGQGLYGYTFGSGTRLTVV.

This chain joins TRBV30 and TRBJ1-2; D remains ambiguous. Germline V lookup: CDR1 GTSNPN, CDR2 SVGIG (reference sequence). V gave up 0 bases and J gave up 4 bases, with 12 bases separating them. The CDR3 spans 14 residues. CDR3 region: CAWSVSSPTYGYTF. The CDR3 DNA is TGTGCCTGGAGTGTAAGCAGCCCCACCTATGGCTACACCTTC.

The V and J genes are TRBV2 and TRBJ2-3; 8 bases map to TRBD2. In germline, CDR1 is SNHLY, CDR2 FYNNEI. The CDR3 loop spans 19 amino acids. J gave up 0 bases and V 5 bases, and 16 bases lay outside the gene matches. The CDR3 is CASSQTFLAGTVSTDTQYF. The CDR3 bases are TGTGCCAGCAGTCAAACATTTTTAGCGGGGACCGTTAGCACAGATACGCAGTATTTT.

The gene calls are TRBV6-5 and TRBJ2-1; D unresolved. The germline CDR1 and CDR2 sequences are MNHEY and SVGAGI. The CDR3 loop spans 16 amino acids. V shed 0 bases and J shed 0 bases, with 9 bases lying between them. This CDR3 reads CASSYSEESSYNEQFF. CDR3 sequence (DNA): TGTGCCAGCAGTTACTCAGAGGAGAGCTCCTACAATGAGCAGTTCTTC.

CDR3 in amino acids: CASSHPGTGGTGELFF. The DNA for the CDR3 is TGCGCCAGCAGCCATCCCGGGACAGGGGGGACCGGGGAGCTGTTTTTT. The chain is built from TRBV4-1 and TRBJ2-2; 11 bases align to TRBD1. The germline V gene encodes CDR1 MGHRA and CDR2 YSYEKL. This CDR3 region has 16 residues. Trimming cost V 3 bases and J 5 bases; bases outside gene matches: 5.